Sequencing of this T cell receptor beta chain was carried out in a study of beta chain features in type 1 diabetes. Whole-study results and caveats: Among all four CD4+ subsets, Type 1 diabetes patients had TCRB CDR3s that were moderately but significantly shorter. Researchers cautioned that cDNA sequencing could over-represent cells with high TCR expression. Any HLA effect on TCRB rearrangement was left unresolved by small sub-analyses. Researchers caution that PCR might favor shorter templates, equally among patients and controls.

The sample holds a few counts of this clone. Its specificity is not known. Donors contributed one heparinised blood draw apiece, averaging about 110 mL. Trimming cost V 11 bases and J 6 bases, with 10 bases left between them. This CDR3 contains 10 residues. Germline loops: CDR1 SNHLY, CDR2 FYNNEI. Expressed TCRB transcripts were sequenced, since all the RNA that had been isolated was reverse transcribed. The table came from immunoSEQ multiplex PCR; TCRdb's copy has only in-frame clones and leaves some out. Of over 200,000 clones listed, about a tenth are singletons. J is TRBJ1-2 and V is TRBV2; tentative D call: TRBD1 (6 bases). Input material: naive CD4+ T cells from blood. The source of this sequence is a man aged 25 to 40 with type 1 diabetes. CDR3 amino acids: CAAYRDGYTF. The CDR3 DNA follows: TGTGCCGCCTACAGGGATGGCTACACCTTC. The whole variable domain, filled in from reference TRBV2 and TRBJ1-2, reads EPEVTQTPSHQVTQMGQEVILRCVPISNHLYFYWYRQILGQKVEFLVSFYNNEISEKSEIFDDQFSVERPDGSNFTLKIRSTKLEDSAMYFCAAYRDGYTFGSGTRLTVV.